This T cell receptor beta chain originates from a study of T cells after yellow fever vaccination. The CDR3 is made up of 16 amino acids. Germline V CDR1 and CDR2: DFQATT, SNEGSKA (reference sequence). V gave up 1 base and J gave up 1 base; unmatched junction bases: 7. This clonotype was counted ten times or more. The antigen is not known. TCRdb re-analysed the 5' RACE reads in MiXCR, keeping a single row per CDR3 protein. Here the sample spans roughly 250,000 distinct CDR3 sequences, 10% to 15% being singletons. Study findings and constraints: On re-exposure, the response was weaker but peaked faster, at day 5 versus 15. Contamination of FACS-sorted repertoires by abundant clonotypes from the bulk population could occur.

The chain employs TRBV20-1 and TRBJ2-1; 7 nucleotides match TRBD2. The clonotype originates from a man aged 25 to 40 who received the YFV17D yellow fever vaccine. The specimen was CD4+ T cells sorted from PBMCs, collected 45 days after the yellow fever booster vaccination. CDR3 DNA sequence: TGCAGTGCTAGAGTTGGCGGGAGTAGGTCCTACAATGAGCAGTTCTTC. Translated: CSARVGGSRSYNEQFF.